A selection of T cell receptor beta chains follows, all from one sample in a study of blood T cells in healthy people across ages. MiXCR, applied by TCRdb to the 5' RACE reads, yields one record per CDR3 protein. The sample has some 930,000 distinct CDR3 sequences; about 28% are singletons. These data were also filed under a second study, of T cells of mothers and their children.

Source material: blood. The receptors were gathered from a middle-aged woman in good health. Both conserved end residues are part of each CDR3. The order of the fields is CDR3 DNA, CDR3 protein, V gene, clone size, J gene, D gene. A D gene is named only where the DNA matches it firmly. Clone size is not always given. Where it is, it says once, few, many or a class for expanded clones.

TGTGCCAGCAGCCCCGGCCCCGCGCGGGGGAAGAACAATGAGCAGTTCTTC CASSPGPARGKNNEQFF TRBV7-2 many TRBJ2-1 TRBD2
TGCAGCGTGAAGCCACTGCGGGGCACAGATACGCAGTATTTT CSVKPLRGTDTQYF TRBV29-1 . TRBJ2-3 .
TGTGCCAGCAGTGAAAGGATAGGTGCGAACACCGGGGAGCTGTTTTTT CASSERIGANTGELFF TRBV6-1 . TRBJ2-2 .
TGTGCCAGCAGTTTAGGTCCCCGGTACACCTTC CASSLGPRYTF TRBV12-3/TRBV12-4 . TRBJ1-2 .
TGTGCCAGCAGCTTACCAGGGGCAAATGAGCAGTTCTTC CASSLPGANEQFF TRBV7-3 . TRBJ2-1 .
TGTGCCAGCAGTCGTAGGGGTTTAACCTACGAGCAGTACTTC CASSRRGLTYEQYF TRBV28 few TRBJ2-7 .
TGTGCCAGCAGCTCAGACAGCGGGGGGCACTCCTACGAGCAGTACTTC CASSSDSGGHSYEQYF TRBV7-2 many TRBJ2-7 TRBD2
TGTGCCAGCAGCCCAACTAGCGGGGGGGCACTGGAGCAGTTCTTC CASSPTSGGALEQFF TRBV7-9 many TRBJ2-1 TRBD2
TGTGCCAGCAGTCCCCCCGGGCGCCGGGACACTGAAGCTTTCTTT CASSPPGRRDTEAFF TRBV6-6 . TRBJ1-1 .
TGTGCCAGCAGTCCCGGGCCTCCTGAAGCTTTCTTT CASSPGPPEAFF TRBV12-3/TRBV12-4 few TRBJ1-1 .
TGCGCCAGCAGCTTGGGACTAGCAGTACGAAGCTCCTACAATGAGCAGTTCTTC CASSLGLAVRSSYNEQFF TRBV5-1 . TRBJ2-1 TRBD2
TGTGCCAGCAGTTACAGAATGAGTGGCTACACCTTC CASSYRMSGYTF TRBV28 few TRBJ1-2 .
TGTGCCAGCAGCGTAGGGGGGGGCGGGGGTTACAATGAGCAGTTCTTC CASSVGGGGGYNEQFF TRBV9 few TRBJ2-1 .
TGTGCCAGCAGACCCGACAGGGCCATTGTGACCGGGGAGCTGTTTTTT CASRPDRAIVTGELFF TRBV6-5 few TRBJ2-2 TRBD1
TGTGCCAGCACCCGACAGCCGAACACTGAAGCTTTCTTT CASTRQPNTEAFF TRBV6-6 . TRBJ1-1 .
TGTGCCAGCAGTTTATGGACAGGGCAAGGGGAAATGGGCTACACCTTC CASSLWTGQGEMGYTF TRBV27 . TRBJ1-2 TRBD1
TGTGCCAGCAGCCTTAACGGGGGGGGACACAATGAGCAGTTCTTC CASSLNGGGHNEQFF TRBV7-3 . TRBJ2-1 TRBD2
TGCAGCGTTGAAGTAGCCTTTGGGGGGAGGAACGAGCAGTACTTC CSVEVAFGGRNEQYF TRBV29-1 . TRBJ2-7 .
TGCGCCAGCAGCCCCGACCCTAGCGGGGTGCGAAACACCGGGGAGCTGTTTTTT CASSPDPSGVRNTGELFF TRBV4-1 . TRBJ2-2 TRBD2
TGTGCCAGCGGAATGGACACCCTTCAAGAGACCCAGTACTTC CASGMDTLQETQYF TRBV3-1 few TRBJ2-5 .
TGTGCCAGCACCCTGGACAGGGTGGATCCTGAAGCTTTCTTT CASTLDRVDPEAFF TRBV28 many TRBJ1-1 TRBD1
TGTGCCAGCAGTTACCTCCTTGGGGTCACTGAAGCTTTCTTT CASSYLLGVTEAFF TRBV6-2/TRBV6-3 few TRBJ1-1 .
TGTGCCAGCAGCTCCCTAGGGGGGCAGCTTGAAGTTTTCTTT CASSSLGGQLEVFF TRBV7-2 . TRBJ1-1 .
TGTGCCAGCAGTGAATACGGTCCAGGGGGCGCGTCAGATACGCAGTATTTT CASSEYGPGGASDTQYF TRBV6-1 . TRBJ2-3 TRBD1
TGTGCCAGCAGTTTTATCGGGGGCGGTGAAAAACTGTTTTTT CASSFIGGGEKLFF TRBV28 . TRBJ1-4 .
TGCGCCAGCAGCTTGCACGGACAGGGCAACGAGCAGTACTTC CASSLHGQGNEQYF TRBV5-1 . TRBJ2-7 TRBD1
TGTGCCAGCACACCCGGGACAGGGCTCGGCTACACCTTC CASTPGTGLGYTF TRBV18 few TRBJ1-2 TRBD1
TGCGCCAGCAGCCAAGAGCGGGGACCGAAAGGTGGCTACACCTTC CASSQERGPKGGYTF TRBV4-1 . TRBJ1-2 .